The source of this T cell receptor (beta chain) is a study of T cell responses to AZD1222 COVID-19 vaccine. CDR1 and CDR2 (germline): LGHNA, YNFKEQ. J lost 3 bases, V lost 3 bases, and 6 bases had no gene match. The CDR3 spans 15 residues. Repertoires were generated with immunoSEQ multiplex PCR, while TCRdb's copy carries only in-frame clones and drops some. The table shows over 150,000 clones, with roughly 89% occurring only once. This TCR was sampled from an adult who received the AZD1222 COVID-19 vaccine. The chain links TRBV4-2 to TRBJ2-5, with TRBD2 matching over 8 bases. Sequenced here: peripheral blood, sampled 28 days after the second AZD1222 dose. The CDR3 here is CASSQSGGAEETQYF. CDR3 nucleotides: TGTGCCAGCAGCCAGTCCGGGGGGGCGGAAGAGACCCAGTACTTC.